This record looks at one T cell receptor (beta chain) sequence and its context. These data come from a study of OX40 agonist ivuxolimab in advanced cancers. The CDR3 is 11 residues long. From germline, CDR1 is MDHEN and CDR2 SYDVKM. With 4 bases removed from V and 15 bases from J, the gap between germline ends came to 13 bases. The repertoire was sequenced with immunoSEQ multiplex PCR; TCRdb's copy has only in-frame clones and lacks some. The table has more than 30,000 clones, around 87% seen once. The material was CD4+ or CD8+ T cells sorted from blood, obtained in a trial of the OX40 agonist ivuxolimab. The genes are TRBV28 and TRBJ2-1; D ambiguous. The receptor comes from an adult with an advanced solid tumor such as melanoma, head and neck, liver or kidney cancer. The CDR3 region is CASSSSPPSFF. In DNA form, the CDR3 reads TGTGCCAGCAGTTCTTCCCCACCCTCGTTCTTC.